This section outlines one T cell receptor beta chain sequence together with its context. The antigen is not known. MiXCR, run by TCRdb on the RT-PCR reads, gives a single entry per CDR3 protein. The top ten hold about 12% of the sample, which has more than 400,000 distinct CDR3 sequences, more than 7% seen once. This sample was included in a study of response to subunit inactivated influenza vaccine. Points from the study as a whole: Authors suggested few new T cells are recruited by each seasonal influenza vaccination.

This material consisted of PBMCs from blood, taken around 2 years after vaccination. The TCR was taken from a man aged 45-69 years who received an inactivated influenza vaccine.

In DNA, the CDR3 is TGTGCCAGCAGAAGGGTTGGCGGGAGGAATACCTACGAGCAGTACTTC. It encodes CASRRVGGRNTYEQYF. The chain has TRBV2 and TRBJ2-7, with 8 bases fitting TRBD2. V trimming: 6 bases; J trimming: 2 bases; junction bases outside the gene matches: 12. The CDR3 is 16 amino acids. Germline assignment: CDR1 SNHLY and CDR2 FYNNEI.